The source of this T cell receptor beta chain is a study of type 1 regulatory T cells. As for the study in general: An in vitro protocol generated T-allo10, a Tr1-enriched, alloantigen-specific CD4 T cell product.

The CDR3 is 12 residues long. The germline CDR1 and CDR2 sequences are ENHRY and SYGVKD. Trimming removed 0 bases at V and 8 bases at J, with 7 bases between. TCRdb used MiXCR to reprocess the reads, holding one entry per CDR3 protein. The sample has approximately 25,000 distinct CDR3 sequences; around half are singletons. This clonotype was seen a handful of times. Its antigen remains unknown. Sequencing used cultured T cells, either the whole culture or a sorted T cell fraction (not recorded which). The TCR originated in a human donor in good health. The V gene is TRBV10-3, the J gene TRBJ1-2; no definite D call. CDR3 sequence (DNA): TGTGCCATCAGTGAGTCGATAAGAGGCTACACCTTC. Its translation: CAISESIRGYTF.